The clone carrying this TCR beta chain is a singleton in its sample. Its antigen remains unknown. This record belongs to a study of T cell responses to AZD1222 COVID-19 vaccine. Findings of the study overall: There were mostly white British donors and more females than males, and clonal diversity was possibly underestimated. Repertoires were obtained only post-peak T cell response.

The repertoire was sequenced with immunoSEQ multiplex PCR; TCRdb's copy has only in-frame clones and lacks some. This sample yields about 150,000 clones, of which 94% are seen a single time; 1.3% belongs to the top ten. The CDR3 covers 18 residues. V was cut by 5 bases and J by 0 bases, with 17 bases left in between. Germline V gene sequence: CDR1 SEHNR, CDR2 FQNEAQ (reference sequence). The origin of this receptor is an adult in good health. The sequencing used peripheral blood, collected on day 0 of AZD1222 vaccination. The chain links TRBV7-9 to TRBJ2-6, with D tentatively TRBD1 (6 bases). This chain's CDR3 is CASSQKRGKGSGANVLTF. DNA for the CDR3: TGTGCCAGCAGCCAAAAGAGGGGGAAAGGCTCTGGGGCCAACGTCCTGACTTTC.